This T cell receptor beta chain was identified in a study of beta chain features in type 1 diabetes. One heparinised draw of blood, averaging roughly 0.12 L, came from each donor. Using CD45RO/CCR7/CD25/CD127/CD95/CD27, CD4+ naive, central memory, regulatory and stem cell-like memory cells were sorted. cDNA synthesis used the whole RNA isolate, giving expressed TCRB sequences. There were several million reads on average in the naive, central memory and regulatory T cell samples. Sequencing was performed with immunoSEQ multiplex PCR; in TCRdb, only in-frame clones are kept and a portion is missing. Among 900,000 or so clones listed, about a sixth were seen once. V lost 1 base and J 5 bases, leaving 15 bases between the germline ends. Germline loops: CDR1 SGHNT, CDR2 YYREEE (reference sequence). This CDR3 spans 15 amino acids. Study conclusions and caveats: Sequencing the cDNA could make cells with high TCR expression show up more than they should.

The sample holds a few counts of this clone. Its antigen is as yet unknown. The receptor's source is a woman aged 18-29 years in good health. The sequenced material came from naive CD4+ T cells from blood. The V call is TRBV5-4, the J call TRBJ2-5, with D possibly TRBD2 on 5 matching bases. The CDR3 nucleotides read TGTGCCAGCAGCTTGTATGAGGGATCTGCGGAGACCCAGTACTTC. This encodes CASSLYEGSAETQYF.